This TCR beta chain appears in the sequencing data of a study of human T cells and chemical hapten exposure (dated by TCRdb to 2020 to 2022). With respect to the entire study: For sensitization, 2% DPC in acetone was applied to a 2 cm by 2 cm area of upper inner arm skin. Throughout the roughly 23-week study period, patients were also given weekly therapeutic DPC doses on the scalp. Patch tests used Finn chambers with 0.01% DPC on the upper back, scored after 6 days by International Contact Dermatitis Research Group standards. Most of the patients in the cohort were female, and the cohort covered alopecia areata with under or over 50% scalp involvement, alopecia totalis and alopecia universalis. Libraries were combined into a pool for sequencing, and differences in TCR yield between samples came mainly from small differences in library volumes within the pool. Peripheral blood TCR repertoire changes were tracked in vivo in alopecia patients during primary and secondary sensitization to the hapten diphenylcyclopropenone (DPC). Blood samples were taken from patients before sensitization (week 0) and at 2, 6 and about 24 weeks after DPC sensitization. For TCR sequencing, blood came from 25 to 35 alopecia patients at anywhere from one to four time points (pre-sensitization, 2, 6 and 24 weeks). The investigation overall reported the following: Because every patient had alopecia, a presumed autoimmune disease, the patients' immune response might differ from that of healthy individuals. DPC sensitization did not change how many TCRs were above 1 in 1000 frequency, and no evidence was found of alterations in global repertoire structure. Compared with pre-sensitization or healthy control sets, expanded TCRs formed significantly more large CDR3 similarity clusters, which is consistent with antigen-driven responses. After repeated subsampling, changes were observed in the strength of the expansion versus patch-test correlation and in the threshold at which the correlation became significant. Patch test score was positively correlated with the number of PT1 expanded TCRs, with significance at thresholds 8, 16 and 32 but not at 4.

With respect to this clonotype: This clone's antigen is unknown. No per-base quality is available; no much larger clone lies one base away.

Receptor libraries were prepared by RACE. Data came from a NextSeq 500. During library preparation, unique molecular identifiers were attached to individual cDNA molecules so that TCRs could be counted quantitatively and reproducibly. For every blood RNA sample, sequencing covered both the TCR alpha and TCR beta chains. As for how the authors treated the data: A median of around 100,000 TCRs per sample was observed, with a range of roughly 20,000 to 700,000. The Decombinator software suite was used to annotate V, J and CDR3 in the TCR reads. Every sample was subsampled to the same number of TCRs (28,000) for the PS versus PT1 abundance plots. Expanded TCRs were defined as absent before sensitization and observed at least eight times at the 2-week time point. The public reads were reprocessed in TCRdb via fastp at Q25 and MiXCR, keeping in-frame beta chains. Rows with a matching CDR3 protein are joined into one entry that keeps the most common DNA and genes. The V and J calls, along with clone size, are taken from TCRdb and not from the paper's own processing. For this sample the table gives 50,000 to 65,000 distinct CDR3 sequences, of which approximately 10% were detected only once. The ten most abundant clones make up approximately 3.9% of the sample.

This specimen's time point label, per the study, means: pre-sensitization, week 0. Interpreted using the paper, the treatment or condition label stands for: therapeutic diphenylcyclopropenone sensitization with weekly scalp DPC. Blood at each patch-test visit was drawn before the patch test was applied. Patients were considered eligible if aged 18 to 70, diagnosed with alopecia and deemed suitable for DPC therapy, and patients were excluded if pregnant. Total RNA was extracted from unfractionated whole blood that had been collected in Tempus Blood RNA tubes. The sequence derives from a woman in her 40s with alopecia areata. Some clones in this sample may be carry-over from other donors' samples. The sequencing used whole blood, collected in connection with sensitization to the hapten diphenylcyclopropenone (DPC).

The bases read TGTGCCAGCAGCTTGAGATTGGGACAGATCCAAGAGACCCAGTACTTC. Its product reads: CASSLRLGQIQETQYF. The V gene is TRBV11-2 and the J gene is TRBJ2-5; 7 bases in between match TRBD1. CDR1 SGHAT and CDR2 FQNNGV were looked up in the germline V gene. V ends up 3 bases short and J 1 base short, with an unmatched junction base count of 8. The CDR3 starts with the cysteine, ends with the phenylalanine, and has 16 residues. Only CDR3 DNA is held: 48 bases, read in frame from base 1.